The rows below give T cell receptor beta chains drawn from one sample of a study of cytomegalovirus exposure and HLA in healthy donors. Here immunoSEQ multiplex PCR was the method, and the copy in TCRdb shows in-frame clones only, minus some. The sample data list about 43,000 clones. Sequencing was done on a sample of PBMCs. All receptors derive from a woman aged 25-40 years in good health and CMV-seronegative. Each CDR3 is given with its conserved first and last residue. D genes are given only for firm matches.

len	d_gene	v_gene	j_gene	CDR3aa	CDR3nt
15	.	TRBV6-5	TRBJ1-3	CASSYAGRSGNTIYF	TGTGCCAGCAGTTACGCAGGGAGGTCTGGAAACACCATATATTTT
15	.	TRBV30	TRBJ1-2	CAWRAPWSGNYGYTF	TGTGCCTGGAGGGCCCCCTGGTCAGGGAACTATGGCTACACCTTC
14	.	TRBV5-1	TRBJ2-7	CASSLGDSTYEQSF	TGCGCCAGCAGCTTAGGGGACTCGACCTACGAGCAGTCCTTC
16	TRBD1	TRBV9	TRBJ1-2	CASSPQPTGTNYGYTF	TGTGCCAGCAGCCCTCAACCGACAGGGACTAACTATGGCTACACCTTC
12	.	TRBV7-6	TRBJ2-7	CASSLEQGRTYF	TGTGCCAGCAGCTTGGAACAGGGGAGGACGTACTTC
16	TRBD1	TRBV27	TRBJ2-1	CASSQQQGAPYNEQFF	TGTGCCAGCAGTCAACAACAGGGGGCCCCCTACAATGAGCAGTTCTTC
16	TRBD2	TRBV5-1	TRBJ2-1	CASSLSGSVRYNEQFF	TGCGCCAGCAGTCTTAGCGGGAGCGTAAGATACAATGAGCAGTTCTTC
15	TRBD2	TRBV19	TRBJ2-1	CASSMTSGSYNEQFF	TGTGCCAGTAGTATGACTAGCGGATCCTACAATGAGCAGTTCTTC
15	.	TRBV29-1	TRBJ1-4	CSVEDLGGFNEKLFF	TGCAGCGTTGAAGATCTGGGGGGATTTAATGAAAAACTGTTTTTT
13	.	TRBV6-5	TRBJ2-1	CASSYGAQGEQFF	TGTGCCAGCAGTTACGGAGCCCAAGGCGAGCAGTTCTTC
15	TRBD2	TRBV7-3	TRBJ2-5	CASSLAGGAQETQYF	TGTGCCAGCAGCTTAGCGGGGGGGGCGCAAGAGACCCAGTACTTC
18	TRBD2	TRBV18	TRBJ2-7	CASSPSVSSGRELYEQYF	TGTGCCAGCTCACCAAGCGTCTCCTCCGGGCGGGAGCTCTACGAGCAGTACTTC
15	TRBD1	TRBV5-4	TRBJ2-1	CASSLTGASYNEQFF	TGTGCCAGCAGCCTGACAGGGGCCTCCTACAATGAGCAGTTCTTC
15	TRBD2	TRBV25-1	TRBJ2-5	CASSGLAGRQETQYF	TGTGCCAGCAGTGGACTAGCGGGACGTCAGGAGACCCAGTACTTC
13	.	TRBV28	TRBJ1-1	CASSLGGATEAFF	TGTGCCAGCAGTTTAGGAGGGGCAACTGAAGCTTTCTTT
14	TRBD1	TRBV7-2	TRBJ2-7	CASSGYGTGYEQYF	TGTGCCAGCAGCGGATACGGGACAGGCTACGAGCAGTACTTC
12	.	TRBV19	TRBJ2-7	CASSETQEKQYF	TGTGCCAGTAGTGAAACCCAAGAGAAGCAGTACTTC
17	TRBD1	TRBV4-1	TRBJ1-4	CASSPWGQGSQREKLFF	TGCGCCAGCAGCCCATGGGGACAGGGCTCCCAACGGGAAAAACTGTTTTTT
14	.	TRBV19	TRBJ1-5	CASRGTGQGQPQHF	TGTGCCAGTAGGGGGACCGGGCAGGGGCAGCCCCAGCATTTT
13	.	TRBV28	TRBJ2-7	CAWGDSSSYEQYF	TGTGCCTGGGGGGACAGCAGCTCCTACGAGCAGTACTTC
15	.	TRBV6-5	TRBJ2-2	CASSPRLVSTGELFF	TGTGCCAGCAGCCCCAGACTAGTTTCCACCGGGGAGCTGTTTTTT
14	.	TRBV30	TRBJ2-1	CAWSTQTTSNEQFF	TGTGCCTGGAGTACCCAAACGACTAGTAATGAGCAGTTCTTC
15	TRBD1	TRBV6-5	TRBJ2-7	CASSSGTENYYEQYF	TGTGCCAGCAGTTCCGGGACAGAAAACTACTACGAGCAGTACTTC
14	.	TRBV28	TRBJ2-5	CASSLLQGQETQYF	TGTGCCAGCAGTTTACTCCAGGGACAAGAGACCCAGTACTTC
15	TRBD2	TRBV6-5	TRBJ2-7	CASSRTSGSVYEQYF	TGTGCCAGCAGCAGGACTAGCGGGAGTGTGTACGAGCAGTACTTC
12	.	TRBV7-9	TRBJ2-1	CASSLSGNEQFF	TGTGCCAGCAGCCTCAGCGGGAATGAGCAGTTCTTC
16	TRBD1	TRBV27	TRBJ2-7	CASSLSGQGRSYEQYF	TGTGCCAGCAGTTTATCGGGACAGGGCCGCTCCTACGAGCAGTACTTC
13	.	TRBV10-3	TRBJ2-7	CAISESGTYEQYF	TGTGCCATCAGTGAATCAGGAACCTACGAGCAGTACTTC
15	TRBD1	TRBV6-1	TRBJ2-7	CASSTPTGGQTEQYF	TGTGCCAGCAGTACACCCACAGGGGGCCAGACCGAGCAGTACTTC
15	TRBD1	TRBV6-5	TRBJ1-2	CASSYDRGTSYGYTF	TGTGCCAGCAGTTACGACAGGGGAACAAGCTATGGCTACACCTTC